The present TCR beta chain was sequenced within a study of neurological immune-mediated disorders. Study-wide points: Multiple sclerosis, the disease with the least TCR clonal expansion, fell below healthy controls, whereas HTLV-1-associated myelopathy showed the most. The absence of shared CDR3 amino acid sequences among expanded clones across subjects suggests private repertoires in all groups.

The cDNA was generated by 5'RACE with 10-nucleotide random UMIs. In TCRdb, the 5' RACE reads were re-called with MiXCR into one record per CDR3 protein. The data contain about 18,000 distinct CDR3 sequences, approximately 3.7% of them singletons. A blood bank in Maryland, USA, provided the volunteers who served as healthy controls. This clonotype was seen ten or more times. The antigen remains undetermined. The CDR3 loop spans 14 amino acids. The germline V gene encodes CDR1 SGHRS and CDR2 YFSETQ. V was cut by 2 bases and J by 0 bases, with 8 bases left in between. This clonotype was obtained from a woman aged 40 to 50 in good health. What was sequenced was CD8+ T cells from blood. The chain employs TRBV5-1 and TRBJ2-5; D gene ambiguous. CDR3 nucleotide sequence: TGCGCCAGCAGCTTATATAGAAACCAAGAGACCCAGTACTTC. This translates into CASSLYRNQETQYF.